Sequencing of this T cell receptor (beta chain) was carried out in a study of T cell clonality in common variable immunodeficiency. Of note for this clone: Its specificity is not known. The read comes to an end 3 residues before the CDR3 does, leaving the germline J gene to fill in the end.

Germline-derived CDR1 and CDR2 are KGHSH and LQKENI. The V end lost 3 bases, the J end lost 3 bases, and 9 bases lay between the germline ends. The CDR3 extends over 14 amino acids. Findings of the study overall: Reportedly, TCR beta sequences from common variable immunodeficiency showed fewer deletions and N-nucleotide insertions. Repertoire-complication correlations in CVID were limited by patient heterogeneity.

TCRdb's copy holds only in-frame clones and misses some; the assay was immunoSEQ multiplex PCR. Singletons are absent from the sample, which has around 21,000 clones. The sequence came from a human donor with common variable immunodeficiency. This chain links TRBV18 with TRBJ2-1; D gene uncertain. The sequenced sample was peripheral blood mononuclear cells. CDR3 bases read: TGTGCCAGCTCACCGCAAAGCGACTACAATGAG. Protein sequence: CASSPQSDYNE. The full-length CDR3 reads as CASSPQSDYNEQFF. Together with reference TRBV18 and TRBJ2-1, the CDR3 gives the full variable domain: NAGVMQNPRHLVRRRGQEARLRCSPMKGHSHVYWYRQLPEEGLKFMVYLQKENIIDESGMPKERFSAEFPKEGPSILRIQQVVRGDSAAYFCASSPQSDYNEQFFGPGTRLTVL.